A single sample is the source of the 15 T cell receptor beta chains below, sequenced in a study of beta chain features in type 1 diabetes. Isolated RNA was reverse transcribed in full, so expressed TCRB transcripts were sequenced. This table comes from immunoSEQ multiplex PCR, and its TCRdb copy is limited to in-frame clones, with some not included. The sample holds some 660,000 clones, over 11% seen once. These receptors are not linked to any known antigen. The study's findings and limits: Within each of all four CD4+ subsets, Type 1 diabetes patients had TCRB CDR3s that were moderately but significantly shorter.

Sequenced input: naive CD4+ T cells from blood. Receptors originate from a man younger than 35 with type 1 diabetes.

The rearrangement uses TRBV20-1 and TRBJ1-1, with 11 bases identical to TRBD1. The CDR3 spans 11 residues. Germline CDR1 and CDR2: DFQATT and SNEGSKA (reference sequence). CDR3 nucleotides: TGCAGGGGACAGGGGGGAGCTGAAGCTTTCTTT. This encodes CRGQGGAEAFF.

This chain links TRBV7-2 with TRBJ2-5; 12 bases map to TRBD2. CDR1 is SGHTA, CDR2 FQGNSA, per germline. The ends lost 5 bases at V and 5 bases at J; junction bases unmatched: 12. The CDR3 contains 17 residues. The CDR3 reads CASSPGASGGAVETQYF. The CDR3 coding sequence is TGTGCCAGCAGCCCCGGCGCTAGCGGGGGGGCCGTTGAGACCCAGTACTTC.

The chain joins TRBV30 to TRBJ1-5; D is undetermined. The V gene lost 2 bases and the J gene lost 5 bases, with 10 bases spanning the gap. CDR1 and CDR2 from the germline V gene are GTSNPN and SVGIG (reference sequence). This CDR3 is 13 amino acids long. For the CDR3, the DNA is TGTGCCTGGAGTACGTCTCGCTATCAGCCCCAGCATTTT. The encoded protein is CAWSTSRYQPQHF.

There are a few counts of this clone. The V call is TRBV4-3, the J call TRBJ1-1; D gene unclear. This CDR3 is built from 15 residues. Trimming took 3 bases from V and 7 from J, leaving 18 bases between them. Germline loops: CDR1 LGHNA, CDR2 YSLEER. As DNA, the CDR3 is TGCGCCAGCAGCCAGGTCGGACGGATGATAAATGAAGCTTTCTTT. Translated: CASSQVGRMINEAFF.

The chain uses TRBV10-2 and TRBJ1-2; weak D call: TRBD1 (6 bases). Trimming removed 8 bases at V and 7 bases at J, with 20 bases between. This CDR3 is 14 amino acids long. The germline CDR1 and CDR2 sequences are WSHSY and SAAADI. The chain's CDR3 is CASLQHGQQSGYTF. The CDR3 nucleotides are TGCGCCAGCCTACAACACGGACAGCAGTCTGGCTACACCTTC.

This chain joins TRBV14 and TRBJ2-1, with 7 bases identical to TRBD2. The CDR3 is made up of 13 amino acids. Germline CDR1 is SGHDN and CDR2 is FVKESK. V shed 2 bases, J shed 10 bases, and the junction held 5 bases outside the gene matches. CDR3 loop: CASSQRPSGEQFF. The CDR3 coding sequence is TGTGCCAGCAGCCAACGTCCTAGCGGAGAGCAGTTCTTC.

This clone was counted only a few times. Distinct nucleotide sequences in the sample also encode this CDR3. The chain couples TRBV5-1 to TRBJ2-5; no reliable D call. Trimming stripped 1 base from V and 5 bases from J, with 6 bases between. Looked up from germline, CDR1 is SGHRS and CDR2 is YFSETQ. This CDR3 spans 12 amino acids. The DNA for the CDR3 is TGCGCCAGCAGCTTGAGTACTGAGACCCAGTACTTC. Encoded protein: CASSLSTETQYF.

There are a few counts of this clone. The chain combines TRBV6-1 with TRBJ2-7; 9 positions match TRBD1. CDR1 and CDR2 (germline): MNHNS, SASEGT. The CDR3 runs to 14 residues. V trimming: 6 bases; J trimming: 5 bases; junction bases outside the gene matches: 8. The CDR3 nucleotides are TGTGCCAGCAGCCGATCGGGACAGGGACACGAGCAGTACTTC. Amino acids: CASSRSGQGHEQYF.

This chain joins TRBV7-9 and TRBJ1-2; D gene unclear. The germline CDR1 and CDR2 sequences are SEHNR and FQNEAQ (reference sequence). Trimming removed 5 bases from V and 3 bases from J, with 16 bases in between. The CDR3 consists of 15 residues. The CDR3 region is CASSVIGMVDYGYTF. The CDR3 region has the DNA TGTGCCAGCAGCGTCATTGGAATGGTAGACTATGGCTACACCTTC.

The chain has TRBV4-3 and TRBJ1-5; D is unclear. The V end lost 0 bases, the J end lost 5 bases, and 11 bases lay between the germline ends. The CDR3 runs to 15 residues. Germline assignment: CDR1 LGHNA and CDR2 YSLEER. CDR3 region: CASSQDEGRDQPQHF. The CDR3 region has the DNA TGCGCCAGCAGCCAAGATGAAGGGCGGGATCAGCCCCAGCATTTT.

On this clone: Other DNA variants within this sample encode the same CDR3. V usage is TRBV9 and J usage is TRBJ2-2; D gene uncertain. V was cut by 2 bases and J by 2 bases, with 1 base left in between. CDR1 SGDLS and CDR2 YYNGEE come from the germline V gene. This CDR3 contains 12 residues. The CDR3 sequence is CASSVNTGELFF. DNA for the CDR3: TGTGCCAGCAGCGTCAACACCGGGGAGCTGTTTTTT. The variable domain in full, with the rest retrieved from reference TRBV9 and TRBJ2-2, is DSGVTQTPKHLITATGQRVTLRCSPRSGDLSVYWYQQSLDQGLQFLIQYYNGEERAKGNILERFSAQQFPDLHSELNLSSLELGDSALYFCASSVNTGELFFGEGSRLTVL.

This clone was seen a few times. The J gene is TRBJ2-5, the V gene TRBV7-9; D gene unclear. From germline, CDR1 is SEHNR and CDR2 FQNEAQ (reference sequence). Trimming took 3 bases from V and 1 from J, leaving 6 bases between them. The CDR3 has 13 amino acids. CDR3 sequence (DNA): TGTGCCAGCAGCTTTAATGCCCAAGAGACCCAGTACTTC. It specifies CASSFNAQETQYF.

This clone has more than one count but fewer than ten. The junction departs from germline at one end; a sequencing error may be responsible. This sequence joins TRBV20-1 and TRBJ2-6; tentatively, D is TRBD1 (5 bases). This CDR3 spans 11 amino acids. Germline V gene lookup returns CDR1 DFQATT and CDR2 SNEGSKA (reference sequence). CDR3 region: CSARADQGIDF. CDR3 DNA sequence: TGCAGTGCTAGAGCGGACCAGGGAATTGATTTC.

The chain recombines TRBV7-9 with TRBJ1-2; perhaps TRBD1 as D (6 bases). The germline CDR1 and CDR2 sequences are SEHNR and FQNEAQ (reference sequence). The CDR3 sequence is 15 residues long. Deletions cut 5 bases from V and 5 bases from J, with 18 bases between. CDR3 DNA: TGTGCCAGCAGCAGATCCGGGACACCGGTATATGGCTACACCTTC. It yields the protein CASSRSGTPVYGYTF.

This sequence joins TRBV5-1 and TRBJ2-1; maybe TRBD1 (5 bases). The CDR3 covers 15 residues. Per the germline V gene, CDR1 is SGHRS and CDR2 is YFSETQ. V was pared by 1 base and J by 6 bases, with 14 bases between. The DNA of the CDR3 is TGCGCCAGCAGCTTGACAGGTACAAGGGCCAATGAGCAGTTCTTC. Its protein product is CASSLTGTRANEQFF.